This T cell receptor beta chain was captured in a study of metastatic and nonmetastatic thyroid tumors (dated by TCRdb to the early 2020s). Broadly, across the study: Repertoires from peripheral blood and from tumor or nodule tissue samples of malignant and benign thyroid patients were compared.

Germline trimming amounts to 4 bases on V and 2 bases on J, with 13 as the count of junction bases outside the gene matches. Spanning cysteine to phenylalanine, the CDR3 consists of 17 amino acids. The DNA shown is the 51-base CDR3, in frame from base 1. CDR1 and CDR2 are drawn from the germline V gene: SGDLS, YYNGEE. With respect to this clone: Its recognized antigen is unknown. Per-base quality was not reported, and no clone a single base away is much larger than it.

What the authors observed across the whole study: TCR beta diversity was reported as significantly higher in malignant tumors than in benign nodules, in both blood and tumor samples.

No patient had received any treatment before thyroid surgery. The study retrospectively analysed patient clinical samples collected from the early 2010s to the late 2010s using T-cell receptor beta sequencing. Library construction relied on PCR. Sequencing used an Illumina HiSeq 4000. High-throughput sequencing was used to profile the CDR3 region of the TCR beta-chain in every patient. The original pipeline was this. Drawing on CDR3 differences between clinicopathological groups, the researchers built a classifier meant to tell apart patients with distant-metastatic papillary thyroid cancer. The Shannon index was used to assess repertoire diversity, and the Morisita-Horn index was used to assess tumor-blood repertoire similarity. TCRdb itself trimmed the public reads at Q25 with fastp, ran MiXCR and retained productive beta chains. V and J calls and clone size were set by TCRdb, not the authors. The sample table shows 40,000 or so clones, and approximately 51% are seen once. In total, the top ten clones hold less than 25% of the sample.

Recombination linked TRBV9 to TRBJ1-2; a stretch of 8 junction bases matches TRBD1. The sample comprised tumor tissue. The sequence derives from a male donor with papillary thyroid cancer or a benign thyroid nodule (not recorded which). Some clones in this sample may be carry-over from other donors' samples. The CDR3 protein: CASSPTSYRGKNYGYTF. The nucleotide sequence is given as TGTGCCAGCAGCCCGACAAGTTACAGGGGGAAAAACTATGGCTACACCTTC.